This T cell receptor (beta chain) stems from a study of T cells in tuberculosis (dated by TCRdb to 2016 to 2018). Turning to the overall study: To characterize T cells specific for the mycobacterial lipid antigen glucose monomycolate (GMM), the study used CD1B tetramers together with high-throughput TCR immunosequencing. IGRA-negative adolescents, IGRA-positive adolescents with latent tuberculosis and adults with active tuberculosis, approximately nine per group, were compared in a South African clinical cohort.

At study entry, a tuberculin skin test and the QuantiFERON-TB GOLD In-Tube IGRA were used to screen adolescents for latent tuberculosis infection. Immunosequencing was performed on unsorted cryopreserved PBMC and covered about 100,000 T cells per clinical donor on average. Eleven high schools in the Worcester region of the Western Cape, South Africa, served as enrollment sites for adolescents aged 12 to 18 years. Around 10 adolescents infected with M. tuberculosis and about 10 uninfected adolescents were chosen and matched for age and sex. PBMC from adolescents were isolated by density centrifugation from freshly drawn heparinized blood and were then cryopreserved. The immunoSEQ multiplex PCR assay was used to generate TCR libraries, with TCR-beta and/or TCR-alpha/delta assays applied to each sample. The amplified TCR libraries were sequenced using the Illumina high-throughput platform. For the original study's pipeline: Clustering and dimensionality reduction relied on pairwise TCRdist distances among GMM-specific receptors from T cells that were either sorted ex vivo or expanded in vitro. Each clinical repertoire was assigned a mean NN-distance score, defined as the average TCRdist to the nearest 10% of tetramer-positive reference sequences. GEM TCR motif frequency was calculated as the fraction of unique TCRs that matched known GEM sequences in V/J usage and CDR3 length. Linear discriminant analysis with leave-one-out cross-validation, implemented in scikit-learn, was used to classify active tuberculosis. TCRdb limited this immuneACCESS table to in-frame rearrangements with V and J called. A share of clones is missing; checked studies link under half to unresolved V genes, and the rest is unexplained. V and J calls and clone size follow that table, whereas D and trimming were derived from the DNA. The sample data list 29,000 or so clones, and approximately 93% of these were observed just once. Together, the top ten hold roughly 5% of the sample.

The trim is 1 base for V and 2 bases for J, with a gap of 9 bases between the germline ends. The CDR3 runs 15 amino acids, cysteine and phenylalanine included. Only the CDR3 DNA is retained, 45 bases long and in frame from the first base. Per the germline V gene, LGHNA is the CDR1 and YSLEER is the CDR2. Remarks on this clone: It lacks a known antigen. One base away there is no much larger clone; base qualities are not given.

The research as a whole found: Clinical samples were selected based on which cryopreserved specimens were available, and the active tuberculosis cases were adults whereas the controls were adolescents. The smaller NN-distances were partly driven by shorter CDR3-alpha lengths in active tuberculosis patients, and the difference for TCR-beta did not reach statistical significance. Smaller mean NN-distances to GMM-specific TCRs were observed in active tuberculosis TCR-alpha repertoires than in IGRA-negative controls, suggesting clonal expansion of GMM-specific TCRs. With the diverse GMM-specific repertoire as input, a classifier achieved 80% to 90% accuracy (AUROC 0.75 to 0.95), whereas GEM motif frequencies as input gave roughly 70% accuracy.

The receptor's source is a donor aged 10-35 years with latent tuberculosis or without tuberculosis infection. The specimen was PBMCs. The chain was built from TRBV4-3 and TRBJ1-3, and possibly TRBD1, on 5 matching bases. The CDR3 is CASSQGAGTGNTIYF. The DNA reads TGCGCCAGCAGCCAAGGTGCAGGGACTGGAAACACCATATATTTT.